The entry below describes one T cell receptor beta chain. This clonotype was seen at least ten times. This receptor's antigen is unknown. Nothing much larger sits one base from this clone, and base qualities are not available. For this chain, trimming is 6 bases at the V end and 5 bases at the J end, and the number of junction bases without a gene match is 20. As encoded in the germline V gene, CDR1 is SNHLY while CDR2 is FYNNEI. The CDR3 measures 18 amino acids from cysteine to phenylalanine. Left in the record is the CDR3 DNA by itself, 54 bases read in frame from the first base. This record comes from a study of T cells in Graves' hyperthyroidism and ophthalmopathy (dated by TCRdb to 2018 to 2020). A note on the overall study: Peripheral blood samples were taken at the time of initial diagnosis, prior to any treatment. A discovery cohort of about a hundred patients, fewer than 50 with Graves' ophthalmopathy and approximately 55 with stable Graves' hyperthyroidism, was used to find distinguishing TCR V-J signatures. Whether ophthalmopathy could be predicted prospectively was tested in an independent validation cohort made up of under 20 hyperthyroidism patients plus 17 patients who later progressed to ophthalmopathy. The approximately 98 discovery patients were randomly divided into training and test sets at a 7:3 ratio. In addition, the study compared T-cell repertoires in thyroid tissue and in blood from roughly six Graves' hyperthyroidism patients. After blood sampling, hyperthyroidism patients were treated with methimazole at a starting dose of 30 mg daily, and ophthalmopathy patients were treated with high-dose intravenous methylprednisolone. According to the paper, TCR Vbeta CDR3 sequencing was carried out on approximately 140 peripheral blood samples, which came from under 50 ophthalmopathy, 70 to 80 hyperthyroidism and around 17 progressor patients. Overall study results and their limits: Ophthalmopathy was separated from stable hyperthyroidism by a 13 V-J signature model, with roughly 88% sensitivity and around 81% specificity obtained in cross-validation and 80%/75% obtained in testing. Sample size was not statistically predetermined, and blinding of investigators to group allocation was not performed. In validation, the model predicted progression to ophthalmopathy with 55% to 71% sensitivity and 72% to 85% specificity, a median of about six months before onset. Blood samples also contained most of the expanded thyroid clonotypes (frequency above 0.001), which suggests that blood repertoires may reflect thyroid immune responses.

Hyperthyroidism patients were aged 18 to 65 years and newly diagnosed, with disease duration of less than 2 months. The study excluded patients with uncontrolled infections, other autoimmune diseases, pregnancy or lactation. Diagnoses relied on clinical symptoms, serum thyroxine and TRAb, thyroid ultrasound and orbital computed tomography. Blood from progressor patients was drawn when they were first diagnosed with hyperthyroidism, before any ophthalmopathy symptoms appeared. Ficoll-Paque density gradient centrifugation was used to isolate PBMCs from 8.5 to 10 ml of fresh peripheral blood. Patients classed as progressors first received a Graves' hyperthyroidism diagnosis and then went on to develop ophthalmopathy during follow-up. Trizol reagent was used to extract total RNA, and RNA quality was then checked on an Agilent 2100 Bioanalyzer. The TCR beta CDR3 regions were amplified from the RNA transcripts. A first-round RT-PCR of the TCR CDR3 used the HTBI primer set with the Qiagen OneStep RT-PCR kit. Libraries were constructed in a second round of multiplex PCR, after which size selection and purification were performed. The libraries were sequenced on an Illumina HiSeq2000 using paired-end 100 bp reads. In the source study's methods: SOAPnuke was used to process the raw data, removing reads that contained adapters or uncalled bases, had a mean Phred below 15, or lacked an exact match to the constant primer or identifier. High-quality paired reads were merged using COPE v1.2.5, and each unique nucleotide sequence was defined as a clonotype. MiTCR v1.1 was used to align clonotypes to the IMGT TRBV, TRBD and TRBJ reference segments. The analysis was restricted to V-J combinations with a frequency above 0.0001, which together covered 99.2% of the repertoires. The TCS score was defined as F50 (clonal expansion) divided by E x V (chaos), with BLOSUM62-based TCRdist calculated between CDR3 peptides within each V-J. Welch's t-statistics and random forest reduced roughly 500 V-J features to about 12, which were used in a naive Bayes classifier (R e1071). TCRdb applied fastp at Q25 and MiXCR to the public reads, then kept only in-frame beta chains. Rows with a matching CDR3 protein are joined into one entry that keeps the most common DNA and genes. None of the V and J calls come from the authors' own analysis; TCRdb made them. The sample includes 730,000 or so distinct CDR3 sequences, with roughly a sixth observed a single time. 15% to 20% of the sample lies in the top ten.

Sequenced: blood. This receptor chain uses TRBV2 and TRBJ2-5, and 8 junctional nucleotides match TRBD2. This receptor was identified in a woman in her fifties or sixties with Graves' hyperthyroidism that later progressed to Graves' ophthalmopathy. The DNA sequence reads TGTGCCAGCAGACCTCTGCTGGGGGCCCAGCGGGGGTCGGAGACCCAGTACTTC. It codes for CASRPLLGAQRGSETQYF.